This T cell receptor beta chain was profiled in a study of CD8 T cells in ankylosing spondylitis. The V and J ends lost 3 bases and 3 bases respectively, with 11 bases between them. CDR1 MNHEY and CDR2 SVGAGI come from the germline V gene. CDR3 length equals 15 residues. TCRdb reprocessed the 5' RACE reads with MiXCR, giving one entry per CDR3 protein. The sample carries a few hundred thousand distinct CDR3 sequences, around a tenth recorded once. The table lists this clonotype with many counts. What it binds is unknown. Findings of the study overall: Disease-linked clones were reportedly significantly enriched in matched ankylosing spondylitis synovial fluid.

The rearrangement uses TRBV6-5 and TRBJ2-2; D remains unclear. The sequence derives from a female donor with ankylosing spondylitis or in good health (not recorded which). Specimen: blood, either unsorted or a sorted T cell fraction (not recorded which). CDR3 bases: TGTGCCAGCAGTTATTGGACGACACACACCGGGGAGCTGTTTTTT. Its protein is CASSYWTTHTGELFF.